The next 17 T cell receptor beta chains were all read from a single sample in a study of blood T cell repertoires in COVID-19. TCRdb's copy holds only in-frame clones and misses some; the assay was immunoSEQ multiplex PCR. In the table there are about 140,000 clones, 84% of which are singletons. Sequences were obtained from peripheral blood. These receptors originate from a man aged 25 to 45 with COVID-19, enrolled during active disease.

J is TRBJ2-5 and V is TRBV5-4, with TRBD1 identical over 7 bases. V lost 4 bases to trimming and J lost 3 bases; unmatched junction nucleotides: 6. Per germline, CDR1 SGHNT and CDR2 YYREEE (reference sequence). CDR3 length equals 14 residues. CDR3 region: CASSRGDSKETQYF. DNA of the CDR3: TGTGCCAGCAGCCGTGGGGACAGCAAAGAGACCCAGTACTTC.

The chain joins TRBV28 to TRBJ2-5; 9 bases agree with TRBD2. CDR3 length: 17 amino acids. CDR1 is MDHEN, CDR2 SYDVKM, per germline. V trimming: 9 bases; J trimming: 4 bases; junction bases outside the gene matches: 18. For the CDR3, the DNA is TGTGCCAGTAAGGGGGGGACTAGCATCTCGGGGAGAGAGACCCAGTACTTC. Translating gives CASKGGTSISGRETQYF.

The chain recombines TRBV7-3 with TRBJ1-2; D is uncertain. This CDR3 is built from 11 residues. CDR1 SGHTA and CDR2 FQGTGA come from the germline V gene. The ends were cut back, 4 bases at V and 14 bases at J, with 14 bases in the middle. The CDR3, as DNA: TGTGCCAGCAGCTGGGGAGATACGTTAACCTTC. It specifies CASSWGDTLTF.

In the case of this clone: A read error may account for a junction end that differs from germline. The CDR3 nucleotides read TGCAGTGCTAGAGCTGAGACGAGACAGGACTTC. This sequence encodes CSARAETRQDF. The chain uses TRBV20-1 and TRBJ2-7; D may be TRBD1 (6 bases). There are 11 residues in the CDR3. The germline V gene encodes CDR1 DFQATT and CDR2 SNEGSKA (reference sequence).

The gene calls are TRBV24-1 and TRBJ1-2; the D gene is possibly TRBD1 (5 bases). V was clipped by 3 bases and J by 4 bases, with 17 bases between them. The CDR3 consists of 16 residues. Germline lookup yields CDR1 KGHDR and CDR2 SFDVKD. CDR3 coding DNA: TGTGCCACCAGTGATACCGGTCAGGGAAATAGCTATGGCTACACCTTC. Amino acid sequence: CATSDTGQGNSYGYTF.

The chain has TRBV2 and TRBJ1-1; no reliable D call. Trimming cost V 2 bases and J 1 base, with 11 bases left between them. Germline V gives CDR1 SNHLY, CDR2 FYNNEI. The CDR3 runs 15 residues. The CDR3 is CASSERLTANTEAFF. The DNA for the CDR3 is TGTGCCAGCAGTGAAAGGTTAACAGCGAACACTGAAGCTTTCTTT.

The chain's CDR3 is CASSGLADNEQFF. In DNA, the CDR3 is TGTGCCAGCAGTGGACTAGCGGACAATGAGCAGTTCTTC. The chain has TRBV28 and TRBJ2-1; 10 bases are a match to TRBD2. The junction had 0 bases not matched to a gene; V was cut back by 5 bases and J by 5 bases. Germline V lookup: CDR1 MDHEN, CDR2 SYDVKM. There are 13 residues in the CDR3. Drawing the rest from reference TRBV28 and TRBJ2-1, the complete variable domain is DVKVTQSSRYLVKRTGEKVFLECVQDMDHENMFWYRQDPGLGLRLIYFSYDVKMKEKGDIPEGYSVSREKKERFSLILESASTNQTSMYLCASSGLADNEQFFGPGTRLTVL.

The CDR3 DNA follows: TGTGCCACCAGTGATTTGAGGGAGAATGGCTACACCTTC. Translating gives CATSDLRENGYTF. The rearrangement links TRBV24-1 to TRBJ1-2; no reliable D call. Germline V CDR1 and CDR2: KGHDR, SFDVKD. The CDR3 covers 13 residues. V shed 0 bases and J shed 6 bases, with 7 bases lying between them.

The chain uses TRBV27 and TRBJ2-3; TRBD2 matches 7 bases. The CDR3 covers 16 residues. J was trimmed by 9 bases and V by 5 bases; bases with no gene match: 17. Germline V gene lookup returns CDR1 MNHEY and CDR2 SMNVEV (reference sequence). CDR3 in amino acids: CASSPDGTLGGVTQYF. In DNA form, the CDR3 reads TGTGCCAGCAGTCCTGACGGGACTCTGGGGGGGGTCACGCAGTATTTT.

This clone was detected a few times. The chain joins TRBV19 to TRBJ2-3, with 8 positions matching TRBD2. The germline gives CDR1 LNHDA, CDR2 SQIVND (reference sequence). V shed 1 base, J shed 3 bases, and the junction held 6 bases outside the gene matches. CDR3 length equals 16 residues. CDR3: CASSIGSGSRTDTQYF. The CDR3 DNA reads TGTGCCAGTAGTATAGGAAGCGGGAGTCGGACAGATACGCAGTATTTT.

This sequence joins TRBV6-5 and TRBJ2-3; the match to TRBD2 covers 8 bases. The germline V gene has CDR1 MNHEY and CDR2 SVGAGI. Germline trimming cut 8 bases from V and 5 bases from J; bases unmatched to any gene: 9. The CDR3 totals 14 residues. As DNA, the CDR3 is TGTGCCAGCTGGTCAAGCGGGAGTGGAGATACGCAGTATTTT. Amino acids: CASWSSGSGDTQYF.

The CDR3 region has the DNA TGTGCCAGCAGCTTGGGACACGGATCCTACGAGCAGTACTTC. As protein: CASSLGHGSYEQYF. V and J are TRBV11-2 and TRBJ2-7; D is possibly TRBD1 (6 bases). The CDR3 spans 14 residues. Germline lookup yields CDR1 SGHAT and CDR2 FQNNGV. V gave up 3 bases and J gave up 1 base, with 10 bases separating them.

This clone has a handful of counts. V gene TRBV27 combines with J gene TRBJ2-1, with D tentatively TRBD2 (6 bases). Germline CDR1 and CDR2: MNHEY and SMNVEV (reference sequence). V dropped 6 bases and J dropped 8 bases, with 17 bases sitting between them. The CDR3 is 14 residues long. The CDR3 DNA reads as TGTGCCAGCAGCCTGGGAGGAGGGGCGGATGAGCAGTTCTTC. Protein product: CASSLGGGADEQFF.

The table lists this clone with a few counts. V and J are TRBV9 and TRBJ2-2; D perhaps matches TRBD1 (6 bases). The CDR3 loop spans 14 amino acids. With 3 bases removed from V and 7 bases from J, the gap between germline ends came to 13 bases. Germline lookup yields CDR1 SGDLS and CDR2 YYNGEE. DNA of the CDR3: TGTGCCAGCAGCGAGGGCAGGGGTCTCGGGGAGCTGTTTTTT. Protein: CASSEGRGLGELFF.

This clone has more than one count but fewer than ten. The chain links TRBV5-1 to TRBJ2-2; TRBD1 matches at 9 bases. The CDR3 length is 15 residues. J gave up 4 bases and V 5 bases, and 6 bases lay outside the gene matches. In germline, CDR1 is SGHRS, CDR2 YFSETQ. CDR3 region: CASRDRGRGTGELFF. Here the CDR3 DNA reads TGCGCCAGCAGAGACAGGGGGAGAGGCACCGGGGAGCTGTTTTTT.

J is TRBJ2-3 and V is TRBV10-3; 8 bases line up with TRBD2. J was trimmed by 0 bases and V by 0 bases; bases with no gene match: 2. CDR1 and CDR2 from the germline V gene are ENHRY and SYGVKD. The CDR3 consists of 16 residues. Here the CDR3 DNA reads TGTGCCATCAGTGAGTCCCCTAGCGGGAGCACAGATACGCAGTATTTT. Its protein product is CAISESPSGSTDTQYF.

This chain links TRBV28 with TRBJ2-1, with 7 bases aligning to TRBD2. CDR1 is MDHEN and CDR2 is SYDVKM in the germline V gene. This CDR3 region has 16 residues. The junction had 15 bases not matched to a gene; V was cut back by 6 bases and J by 7 bases. In nucleotides, the CDR3 is TGTGCCAGCAGCGCTCGATCGGGGGGTGAAGGGAATGAGCAGTTCTTC. It specifies CASSARSGGEGNEQFF.